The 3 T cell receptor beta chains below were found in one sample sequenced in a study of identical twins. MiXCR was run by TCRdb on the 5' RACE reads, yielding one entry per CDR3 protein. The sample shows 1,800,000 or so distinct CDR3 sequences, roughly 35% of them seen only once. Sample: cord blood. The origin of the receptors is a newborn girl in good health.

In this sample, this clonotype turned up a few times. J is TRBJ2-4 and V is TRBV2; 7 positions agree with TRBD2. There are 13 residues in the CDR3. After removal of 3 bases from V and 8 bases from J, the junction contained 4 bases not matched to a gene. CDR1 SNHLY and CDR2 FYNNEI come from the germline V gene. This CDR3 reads CASSEGRGDIQYF. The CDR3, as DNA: TGTGCCAGCAGTGAGGGGAGGGGTGACATTCAGTACTTC.

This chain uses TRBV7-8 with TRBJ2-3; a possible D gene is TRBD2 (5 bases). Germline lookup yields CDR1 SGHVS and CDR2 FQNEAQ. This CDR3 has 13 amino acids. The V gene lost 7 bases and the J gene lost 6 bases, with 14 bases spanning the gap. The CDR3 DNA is TGTGCCAGCAATCGAGGGCTGGCGGATACGCAGTATTTT. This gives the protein CASNRGLADTQYF.

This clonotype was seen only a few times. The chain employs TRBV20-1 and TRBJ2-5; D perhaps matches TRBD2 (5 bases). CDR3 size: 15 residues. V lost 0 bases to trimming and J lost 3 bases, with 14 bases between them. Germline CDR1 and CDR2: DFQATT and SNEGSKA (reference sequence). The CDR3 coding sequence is TGCAGTGCTAGAGATCATGACTACCCCAAAGAGACCCAGTACTTC. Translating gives CSARDHDYPKETQYF.